The rows below give T cell receptor beta chains drawn from one sample of a study of shared clonotypes between healthy human individuals. Here immunoSEQ multiplex PCR was the method, and the copy in TCRdb shows in-frame clones only, minus some. The sample records around 2,100,000 clones, about 94% being singletons. Sequencing was carried out using naive CD8+ T cells sorted from blood. Every receptor here comes from a young man in good health. Each CDR3 is given with its conserved first and last residue. The D gene is left open where the match is weak. Clone size is shown for a subset of rows, as once, few, many or a class of expanded clone.

v_call	d_call	cdr3_length	j_call	clone_size	cdr3_nt	cdr3_aa
TRBV19	TRBD1	13	TRBJ2-1	NA	TGTGCCAGTACCGGGACAGGGGGCTATGAGCAGTTCTTC	CASTGTGGYEQFF
TRBV12-5	NA	12	TRBJ2-2	NA	TGTGCCACAGGGTTAGACACCGGGGAGCTGTTTTTT	CATGLDTGELFF
TRBV4-1	NA	13	TRBJ1-2	NA	TGCGCCAGCAGCCAAGGGGGTGGCTATGGCTACACCTTC	CASSQGGGYGYTF
TRBV19	TRBD1	16	TRBJ1-1	NA	TGTGCCAGTAGTACCTTCTTTGGGACAGAGAACACTGAAGCTTTCTTT	CASSTFFGTENTEAFF
TRBV14	NA	14	TRBJ2-7	once	TGTGCCAGCAGCCAAGTAAGAGGGCTCCTCGAGCAGTACTTC	CASSQVRGLLEQYF
TRBV5-1	TRBD1	15	TRBJ1-3	NA	TGCGCCAGCAGCTTGGACAGGGGGTTCGGAAACACCATATATTTT	CASSLDRGFGNTIYF
TRBV27	TRBD2	15	TRBJ2-7	NA	TGTGCCAGCAGTACCGGGACTAGACCGGGCTACGAGCAGTACTTC	CASSTGTRPGYEQYF
TRBV28	NA	14	TRBJ2-1	NA	TGTGCCAGCAGTTCGCCTCTTGTTGGACATGAGCAGTTCTTC	CASSSPLVGHEQFF
TRBV6-5	NA	14	TRBJ2-7	NA	TGTGCCAGCAGTTACGTTGGGACACCCTTGGAGCAGTACTTC	CASSYVGTPLEQYF
TRBV9	NA	15	TRBJ2-3	once	TGTGCCAGCACCCCCGACACCGCTAGCACAGATACGCAGTATTTT	CASTPDTASTDTQYF
TRBV4-1	NA	15	TRBJ2-7	NA	TGCGCCAGCAGCCAAGTCGCTAGCTCGCCCTACGAGCAGTACTTC	CASSQVASSPYEQYF
TRBV5-1	NA	14	TRBJ1-1	once	TGCGCCAGCAGCTTGCAAACAGAATACACTGAAGCTTTCTTT	CASSLQTEYTEAFF
TRBV9	TRBD1	13	TRBJ2-7	NA	TGTGCCAGCAGCGTACGGACAGGGACCGAGCAGTACTTC	CASSVRTGTEQYF
TRBV5-6	NA	14	TRBJ2-3	NA	TGTGCCAGCCTTCCGGGCCTCGAGGCAGATACGCAGTATTTT	CASLPGLEADTQYF
TRBV7-9	NA	15	TRBJ2-7	NA	TGTGCCAGCAGCTTAAGTGACACAGGGCCCTACGAGCAGTACTTC	CASSLSDTGPYEQYF
TRBV19	TRBD2	13	TRBJ2-7	NA	TGTGCCAGCTCTAGCGGAGGGACCTACGAGCAGTACTTC	CASSSGGTYEQYF
TRBV27	NA	13	TRBJ1-5	NA	TGTGCCAGCAGTTTATGGGTTCATCAGCCCCAGCATTTT	CASSLWVHQPQHF
TRBV11-2	TRBD1	13	TRBJ1-1	few	TGTGCCAGCAGCGCTGGACAGGGGACTGAAGCTTTCTTT	CASSAGQGTEAFF
TRBV28	TRBD1	20	TRBJ1-2	once	TGTGCCAGCAGTTTGAACTTACAGGGGAGCCTCCAAACAATTAACTATGGCTACACCTTC	CASSLNLQGSLQTINYGYTF
TRBV27	NA	12	TRBJ2-2	NA	TGTGCCAGCACTGGGCAATCCGGGGAGCTGTTTTTT	CASTGQSGELFF
TRBV7-9	TRBD1	14	TRBJ2-7	few	TGTGCCAGCAGCTTCGCGGGACAGGGCTACGAGCAGTACTTC	CASSFAGQGYEQYF
TRBV28	TRBD1	13	TRBJ1-2	NA	TGTGCCAGCAGTGAGACAGGGGTCTATGGCTACACCTTC	CASSETGVYGYTF
TRBV9	TRBD2	14	TRBJ2-1	NA	TGTGCCAGCAGCGTGACTAGCGGGGCCAATGAGCAGTTCTTC	CASSVTSGANEQFF
TRBV20-1	NA	11	TRBJ2-1	NA	TGCAGTGCTAGAGCCACCAATGAGCAGTTCTTC	CSARATNEQFF
TRBV5-4	TRBD2	14	TRBJ2-6	NA	TGTGCCGGTAGCGGGGGAAGTGGGGCCAACGTCCTGACTTTC	CAGSGGSGANVLTF
TRBV6-1	TRBD2	16	TRBJ2-7	NA	TGTGCCAGCAGTGAGTCGACTAGCGGGAGCGCGGACGAGCAGTACTTC	CASSESTSGSADEQYF
TRBV7-2	NA	16	TRBJ2-1	NA	TGTGCCAGCAGCCCACCCAGACTCCTTTCCTACAATGAGCAGTTCTTC	CASSPPRLLSYNEQFF
TRBV28	TRBD1	15	TRBJ2-2	NA	TGTGCCAGCAGTCTGACAGGGGCGAACACCGGGGAGCTGTTTTTT	CASSLTGANTGELFF
TRBV30	NA	13	TRBJ2-5	NA	TGTGCCTTATGGACGGGGCAACAAGAGACCCAGTACTTC	CALWTGQQETQYF
TRBV7-9	NA	13	TRBJ2-7	NA	TGTGCCAGCAGCTTGCCCGTGAGTCACGAGCAGTACTTC	CASSLPVSHEQYF
TRBV19	NA	15	TRBJ2-6	NA	TGTGCCAGTTGGGGCAGGATCTCTGGGGCCAACGTCCTGACTTTC	CASWGRISGANVLTF
TRBV7-9	TRBD1	14	TRBJ1-2	NA	TGTGCCAGCAGCTCAGGGGGATCCAACTATGGCTACACCTTC	CASSSGGSNYGYTF
TRBV5-1	NA	13	TRBJ2-1	NA	TGCGCCAGCAGGGACACCAACTACAATGAGCAGTTCTTC	CASRDTNYNEQFF
TRBV14	TRBD2	15	TRBJ2-2	NA	TGTGCCAGCAGCCACAGCGCGGGAGGAACCGGGGAGCTGTTTTTT	CASSHSAGGTGELFF
TRBV27	TRBD1	16	TRBJ2-7	NA	TGTGCCAGCAGTTTATTGGCTACAGGGGGGTCCTACGAGCAGTACTTC	CASSLLATGGSYEQYF
TRBV7-3	NA	14	TRBJ2-7	NA	TGTGCCAGCAGCTTACAGGGCCCGCTGGGGGAGCAGTACTTC	CASSLQGPLGEQYF
TRBV5-1	NA	15	TRBJ2-1	once	TGCGCCAGCAGCTTTAGGGACGGGTCCTACAATGAGCAGTTCTTC	CASSFRDGSYNEQFF
TRBV28	NA	13	TRBJ2-5	NA	TGTGCCAGCAGCCCCCGGGACTCCCCCGCCCAGTACTTC	CASSPRDSPAQYF
TRBV19	NA	15	TRBJ2-4	NA	TGTGCCAGTAGCTCGGGAAGCCTAGCCAAAAACATTCAGTACTTC	CASSSGSLAKNIQYF
TRBV6-1	NA	13	TRBJ2-5	NA	TGTGCCAGCAGTCCGACATTTCAAGAGACCCAGTACTTC	CASSPTFQETQYF
TRBV9	NA	18	TRBJ2-6	NA	TGTGCCAGCAGCGTAGCCCGGACGGCACTATCTGGGGCCAACGTCCTGACTTTC	CASSVARTALSGANVLTF
TRBV5-6	TRBD1	13	TRBJ2-5	once	TGTGCCAGCAGCCAGACAGGGCAAGAGACCCAGTACTTC	CASSQTGQETQYF
TRBV2	NA	14	TRBJ2-1	NA	TGTGCCAGCAGTGTGGGGGCCCTATACAATGAGCAGTTCTTC	CASSVGALYNEQFF
TRBV27	NA	17	TRBJ2-1	NA	TGTGCCAGCAGTTTATTTGGGGGCAGGAGCTCCTACAATGAGCAGTTCTTC	CASSLFGGRSSYNEQFF
TRBV2	NA	15	TRBJ1-2	NA	TGTGCCAGCGGGGGGTCCGTGGACCTTTTCTATGGCTACACCTTC	CASGGSVDLFYGYTF
TRBV2	TRBD1	18	TRBJ1-1	once	TGTGCCAGCAGGGGCTTTGTAACGAGACAGGGCATGAACACTGAAGCTTTCTTT	CASRGFVTRQGMNTEAFF
TRBV11-2	NA	14	TRBJ2-5	NA	TGTGCCAGCAGCTTAGTGGGACTCCAAGAGACCCAGTACTTC	CASSLVGLQETQYF
TRBV5-6	TRBD2	14	TRBJ2-1	NA	TGTGCCAGCAGCTTGGGACTAGCTTGGGATGAGCAGTTCTTC	CASSLGLAWDEQFF